This T cell receptor beta chain was identified during a study of PD-1 blockade in classical Hodgkin lymphoma (dated by TCRdb to 2019 to 2021). In the study overall: Nivolumab dosing was 3 mg/kg intravenously every 2 weeks, continuing until either disease progression or unacceptable toxicity. The study used CyTOF and TCR beta sequencing to define a peripheral blood immune signature of response to PD-1 blockade in classical Hodgkin lymphoma.

In the paper's terms, the time point label means: cycle 2 day 1 (C2D1) of nivolumab. Relapse after autologous stem cell transplantation had occurred in all trial patients, and cohorts A, B and C were distinguished by prior brentuximab vedotin exposure. The trial cohort included more than 55 patients with relapsed/refractory classical Hodgkin lymphoma, and each patient had a best overall response of complete response, partial response or progressive disease. Single-agent nivolumab was administered to trial patients in the multi-cohort phase II CheckMate 205 trial. Best overall response was determined by an independent review committee according to the 2007 International Working Group response criteria. PBMCs from the trial were collected at three points: immediately before nivolumab initiation (C1D1), and during therapy at cycle 2 day 1 and cycle 4 day 1. Peripheral blood was collected in 8 mL Vacutainer Cell Preparation Tubes, from which PBMCs were isolated by centrifugation and then cryopreserved.

For this clone: Its binding antigen is unknown. The sample holds no much larger clone one base away, and base qualities are not on file.

CDR3 length: 15 amino acids, cysteine to phenylalanine. The sequence is cut down to CDR3 DNA, 45 bases in frame from base 1. CDR1 is given as MDHEN and CDR2 as SYDVKM, both from the germline V gene. V has 4 bases trimmed and J has 6 bases trimmed; junction bases matching no gene number 4. The Qiagen DNeasy kit was used to extract genomic DNA from unsorted PBMCs and from the negatively selected CD4+ and CD8+ fractions. TCR beta CDR3 regions were amplified by immunoSEQ multiplex PCR using primers annealing to V and J segments. Amplification bias was minimized using a synthetic immune receptor repertoire, and residual bias was removed computationally after sequencing. As for the original processing: Repertoire diversity was quantified as the Shannon entropy index using custom Python scripts. The unsorted, CD4+ and CD8+ repertoires were each analyzed separately, with the exception of combined analyses, where CD4+ and CD8+ sequences were merged in silico. A clone counted as expanded when the clone's frequency after treatment rose at least 2-fold relative to C1D1, and clones undetected at baseline were given a pseudocount of 0.5. Clones with 0 or 1 copy at C1D1 were defined as singleton clones, while clones with 2 or more copies were defined as non-singleton clones. Clones expanded in unsorted samples were labelled as CD4+, CD8+ or unknown by matching protein sequences in sorted samples from the same patient. Wilcoxon tests were applied to paired samples to test diversity changes from C1D1 to C4D1. TCRdb retrieved this table from immuneACCESS and kept in-frame rearrangements only. Not all clones are present; in checked studies, unresolved V genes account for under half, and no reason is known for the remainder. V, J and clone size derive from that table, while D and trimming were established from the DNA sequence. The sample table shows 3,500 to 5,000 clones, and 66% are seen once. Jointly, the top ten make up about 9.4% of the sample.

General study outcomes and caveats: Baseline diversity similar to that of newly diagnosed patients was observed in trial patients achieving complete response, whereas significantly lower diversity was observed in partial responders and progressors. CD4+ but not CD8+ TCR diversity rose significantly by C4D1 (p=0.0027 vs p=0.16), most apparent in complete responders (p=0.02). Baseline TCR diversity was reported to be lower in newly diagnosed patients than in healthy donors, and even lower in relapsed/refractory patients. Patients starting nivolumab less than 1 year after ASCT had lower diversity and were excluded from later analyses to avoid confounding by immune reconstitution. Only a single clinical trial cohort was studied, and what caused the repertoire differences, possibly disease activity or prior therapy, remained undefined.

The sequence derives from a human donor with classical Hodgkin lymphoma. The chain is encoded by TRBV28 joined to TRBJ2-1, and 12 bases in between align with TRBD2. The specimen was peripheral blood mononuclear cells (PBMCs), collected before the second cycle of nivolumab. The bases are TGTGCCAGCAGTTCTAGCGGGAGGGTTAGCAATGAGCAGTTCTTC. This gives the protein CASSSSGRVSNEQFF.